This T cell receptor beta chain was captured by sequencing in a study of control samples from healthy donors and cancer patients. In germline, CDR1 is WNHNN, CDR2 SYGVQD (reference sequence). V was shortened by 6 bases and J by 3 bases, with 12 bases between the two germline ends. The CDR3 has 13 amino acids. TCRdb's copy holds only in-frame clones and misses some; the assay was immunoSEQ multiplex PCR. The table has approximately 100,000 clones, roughly four fifths seen once; the top ten hold roughly 2%. The receptor was isolated from a man between 60 and 70 years old in good health. Sequenced: blood. The V call is TRBV10-1, the J call TRBJ2-7; D is perhaps TRBD1 or TRBD2 (6 bases each). CDR3 in DNA: TGCGCCAGCAGCCCGGGGGCGATCTACGAGCAGTACTTC. The encoded protein is CASSPGAIYEQYF.